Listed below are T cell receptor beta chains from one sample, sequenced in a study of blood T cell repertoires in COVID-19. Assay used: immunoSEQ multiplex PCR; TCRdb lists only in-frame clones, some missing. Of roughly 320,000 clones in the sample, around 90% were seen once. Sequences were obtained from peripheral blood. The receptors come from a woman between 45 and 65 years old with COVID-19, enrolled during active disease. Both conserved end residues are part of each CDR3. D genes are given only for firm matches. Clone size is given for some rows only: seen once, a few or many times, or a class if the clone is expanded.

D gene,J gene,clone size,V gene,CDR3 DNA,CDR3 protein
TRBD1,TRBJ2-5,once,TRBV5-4,TGTGCCAGCAGCGGGGGACAGGGCTTTCGGGTTGAGACCCAGTACTTC,CASSGGQGFRVETQYF
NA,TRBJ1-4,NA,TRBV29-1,TGCAGCGTTGAGCCGGTTTCTGGAAAACTGTTTTTT,CSVEPVSGKLFF
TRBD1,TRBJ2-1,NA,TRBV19,TGTGCCAGTAAAATGACAGGGGGCTTGGAGGTTCGGAGGCAGTTCTTC,CASKMTGGLEVRRQFF
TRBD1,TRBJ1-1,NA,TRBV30,TGTGCCCGACAGGGGATGGGCAACACTGAAGCTTTCTTT,CARQGMGNTEAFF
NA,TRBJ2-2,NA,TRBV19,TGTGCCACCAGCGAGAGGCGCGGGGAGCTGTTTTTT,CATSERRGELFF
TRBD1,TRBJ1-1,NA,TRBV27,TGTGCCAGCAGTTTTCGGACAGGGGCCCCCGGTTTTGCGTGGAAGGGGACTGAAGCTTTCTTT,CASSFRTGAPGFAWKGTEAFF
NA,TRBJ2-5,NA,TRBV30,TGTGCCTGGAGTCCGGGGAGATCACAGGAGACCCAGTACTTC,CAWSPGRSQETQYF
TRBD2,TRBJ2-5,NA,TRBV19,TGTGCCAGTAGTATCTCCGGGACTAGCGGGACAGGAGCTCGGGAGACCCAGTACTTC,CASSISGTSGTGARETQYF
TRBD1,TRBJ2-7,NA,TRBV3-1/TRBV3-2,TGTGCCAGCAGCCAACGACGGACAGGGGCCTTCCTTAGCGAGCAGTACTTC,CASSQRRTGAFLSEQYF
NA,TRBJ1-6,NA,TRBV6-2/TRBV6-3,TGTGCCAGCAGTTACCGAGGAGGGCGTTCACCCCTCCACTTT,CASSYRGGRSPLHF
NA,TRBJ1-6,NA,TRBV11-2,TGTGCCAGCAGCTGGAGCGGTGATTCACCCCTCCACTTT,CASSWSGDSPLHF
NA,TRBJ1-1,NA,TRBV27,TGTGCCAGGGATAGGGAGGCTAAGGGTTACACTGAAGCTTTCTTT,CARDREAKGYTEAFF